One and the same sample provided the 30 T cell receptor beta chains below, sequenced in a study of somatic mutations in cytotoxic T cells in rheumatoid arthritis. The data were produced by immunoSEQ multiplex PCR, yet TCRdb's version contains in-frame clones alone and is incomplete. The data show about 14,000 clones, 60% to 85% seen once. The sequenced sample consisted of CD8+ T cells sorted from blood. The source is an adult with rheumatoid arthritis.

The chain links TRBV4-2 to TRBJ2-4; TRBD2 might be the D (6 bases). The CDR3 runs to 17 residues. V was trimmed by 0 bases and J by 4 bases, leaving 16 bases between them. Germline V gene lookup returns CDR1 LGHNA and CDR2 YNFKEQ. The DNA of the CDR3 is TGTGCCAGCAGCCAAGATATTACTTGGCGGGGAAAAAACATTCAGTACTTC. Translation: CASSQDITWRGKNIQYF.

The rearrangement links TRBV27 to TRBJ1-3; weak D call: TRBD1 (6 bases). This CDR3 contains 14 residues. Germline V lookup: CDR1 MNHEY, CDR2 SMNVEV (reference sequence). Trimming removed 0 bases at V and 3 bases at J, with 6 bases between. The CDR3 region is CASSLSRGGNTIYF. The DNA for the CDR3 is TGTGCCAGCAGTTTATCCAGGGGTGGAAACACCATATATTTT.

This clone came up a few times. The chain recombines TRBV28 with TRBJ1-5; D uncertain. The germline V gene encodes CDR1 MDHEN and CDR2 SYDVKM. V lost 8 bases and J lost 5, with 13 bases in between. The CDR3 runs 13 residues. The CDR3 nucleotides read TGTGCCAGCTTGGGCCTCGGCCATCAGCCCCAGCATTTT. Translation: CASLGLGHQPQHF.

V and J are TRBV9 and TRBJ2-1, with 8 bases fitting TRBD2. Germline-derived CDR1 and CDR2 are SGDLS and YYNGEE. V trimming: 3 bases; J trimming: 10 bases; junction bases outside the gene matches: 27. CDR3 size: 20 residues. The CDR3 DNA reads TGTGCCAGCAGCGCCCCTCCTAGCGGGCGGGGGTCAGGGCAACGGCGCGAGCAGTTCTTC. It specifies CASSAPPSGRGSGQRREQFF.

This rearrangement joins TRBV6-5 to TRBJ2-1; D is ambiguous. Germline loops: CDR1 MNHEY, CDR2 SVGAGI. This CDR3 has 11 amino acids. The V end was cut by 2 bases, the J end by 12 bases, with 8 bases between. CDR3 nucleotide sequence: TGTGCCAGCAGTTACGGGGTGGGGCAGTTCTTC. Its translation: CASSYGVGQFF.

The rearrangement joins TRBV27 to TRBJ2-5; 7 bases map to TRBD1. The length of the CDR3 is 16 residues. The junction had 6 bases not matched to a gene; V was cut back by 2 bases and J by 0 bases. Germline-derived CDR1 and CDR2 are MNHEY and SMNVEV (reference sequence). The CDR3 region is CASSLTGVGHQETQYF. As DNA, the CDR3 is TGTGCCAGCAGTTTAACAGGGGTGGGACACCAAGAGACCCAGTACTTC.

The chain carries TRBV7-8 and TRBJ2-1; 7 bases align to TRBD2. The CDR3 spans 15 residues. The germline V gene has CDR1 SGHVS and CDR2 FQNEAQ. The V and J ends lost 5 bases and 10 bases, in that order; junction bases with no gene match: 14. The DNA for the CDR3 is TGTGCCAGCAGCCCTCCGGGCCCCGGGGGGAAAGAGCAGTTCTTC. Amino acids: CASSPPGPGGKEQFF.

J is TRBJ1-6 and V is TRBV5-4; D possibly corresponds to TRBD1 (5 bases). The CDR3 contains 15 residues. Trimming removed 0 bases from V and 5 bases from J, with 9 bases in between. Germline V CDR1 and CDR2: SGHNT, YYREEE (reference sequence). The CDR3 DNA follows: TGTGCCAGCAGCTTGGGGGGGGTTAATAATTCACCCCTCCACTTT. Encoded protein: CASSLGGVNNSPLHF.

The chain uses TRBV27 and TRBJ2-1, with a possible D match to TRBD1 (5 bases). With 8 bases removed from V and 2 bases from J, the gap between germline ends came to 13 bases. The germline CDR1 and CDR2 sequences are MNHEY and SMNVEV (reference sequence). The CDR3 is 14 amino acids. The CDR3 DNA reads TGTGCCAGCGGGGCATCATTCACCTACAATGAGCAGTTCTTC. Its translation: CASGASFTYNEQFF.

This sequence joins TRBV6-1 and TRBJ2-5; D is uncertain. This CDR3 spans 14 amino acids. Trimming took 1 base from V and 2 from J, leaving 8 bases between them. The germline V gene has CDR1 MNHNS and CDR2 SASEGT. Here the CDR3 reads CASSEVIGQETQYF. The CDR3 nucleotides are TGTGCCAGCAGTGAAGTTATAGGACAAGAGACCCAGTACTTC.

The table lists this clone with a few counts. V is TRBV27 and J is TRBJ1-1; a weak D match, TRBD1 (5 bases). CDR3 length: 13 amino acids. Germline V gene lookup returns CDR1 MNHEY and CDR2 SMNVEV (reference sequence). Trimming stripped 6 bases from V and 4 bases from J, with 12 bases between. The CDR3 coding sequence is TGTGCCAGCAGATTCCTGGGGGGCACTGAAGCTTTCTTT. It translates to CASRFLGGTEAFF.

By frequency in the sample, this clone is medium-sized. This chain joins TRBV6-4 and TRBJ2-7, with D perhaps matching TRBD2 (6 bases). CDR3 length: 14 amino acids. Germline lookup yields CDR1 MRHNA and CDR2 SNTAGT. Trimming took 4 bases from V and 0 from J, leaving 10 bases between them. The CDR3 DNA follows: TGTGCCAGCAGTGTGGGGGGAGGCTCCTACGAGCAGTACTTC. It specifies CASSVGGGSYEQYF.

The chain employs TRBV27 and TRBJ1-1, with 12 bases lining up with TRBD1. This CDR3 has 14 amino acids. Germline V gene lookup returns CDR1 MNHEY and CDR2 SMNVEV (reference sequence). V gave up 3 bases and J gave up 6 bases; unmatched junction bases: 2. In nucleotides, the CDR3 is TGTGCCAGCAGTTTCGGGACAGGGGGCTCTGAAGCTTTCTTT. Translating gives CASSFGTGGSEAFF.

This sequence joins TRBV5-1 and TRBJ2-7, with TRBD1 matching over 10 bases. There are 15 residues in the CDR3. Germline-derived CDR1 and CDR2 are SGHRS and YFSETQ. The ends lost 4 bases at V and 4 bases at J; junction bases unmatched: 8. The CDR3 nucleotides are TGCGCCAGCAGCGGGGGAGACAGGGGGCATTACGAGCAGTACGTC. It specifies CASSGGDRGHYEQYV.

The chain recombines TRBV6-1 with TRBJ1-5; D ambiguous. The CDR3 is 11 residues long. V was cut by 3 bases and J by 6 bases, with 3 bases left in between. From germline, CDR1 is MNHNS and CDR2 SASEGT. The DNA for the CDR3 is TGTGCCAGCAGTGAGGGTCAGCCCCAGCATTTT. It translates to CASSEGQPQHF.

The V and J genes are TRBV5-1 and TRBJ2-3; 7 nucleotides agree with TRBD1. Unmatched junction bases numbered 2, after V lost 5 bases and J lost 2 bases. Germline CDR1 SGHRS, CDR2 YFSETQ. This CDR3 contains 13 residues. This chain's CDR3 is CASSTGVTDTQYF. CDR3 nucleotide sequence: TGCGCCAGCAGTACAGGGGTCACAGATACGCAGTATTTT.

This clone was recorded a few times. The V gene is TRBV7-9, the J gene TRBJ1-6; D call uncertain. Germline-derived CDR1 and CDR2 are SEHNR and FQNEAQ (reference sequence). The CDR3 loop spans 15 amino acids. The V gene lost 8 bases and the J gene lost 0 bases, with 11 bases spanning the gap. The CDR3 sequence: CASREPFSYNSPLHF. In DNA form, the CDR3 reads TGTGCCAGCCGGGAACCCTTCTCCTATAATTCACCCCTCCACTTT.

V is TRBV4-1 and J is TRBJ1-5; D call uncertain. V lost 3 bases, J lost 6 bases, and 12 bases lay in between. CDR3 length: 14 amino acids. Looked up from germline, CDR1 is MGHRA and CDR2 is YSYEKL. CDR3 sequence (DNA): TGCGCCAGCAGCCAGGAACCATGGGGTCAGCCCCAGCATTTT. Protein product: CASSQEPWGQPQHF.

This clone has just one count. CDR3 residues: CASSVGDRVHEKLFF. CDR3 coding DNA: TGTGCCAGCAGCGTAGGGGACAGGGTCCATGAAAAACTGTTTTTT. The chain links TRBV9 to TRBJ1-4; 9 bases are a match to TRBD1. The CDR3 is 15 amino acids. V was pared by 0 bases and J by 6 bases, with 3 bases of the junction left unmatched. The germline gives CDR1 SGDLS, CDR2 YYNGEE.

The J gene is TRBJ1-5, the V gene TRBV27; D not certain. The V gene's germline CDR1 is MNHEY and CDR2 SMNVEV (reference sequence). The CDR3 is 15 amino acids. Between the trimmed V and J ends, which lost 5 bases and 1 base, there was a span of 12 bases. In nucleotides, the CDR3 is TGTGCCAGCAGTCTAATAAAAGACAGCAATCAGCCCCAGCATTTT. Protein sequence: CASSLIKDSNQPQHF.

This rearrangement joins TRBV4-2 to TRBJ2-5; D may be TRBD1 (5 bases). In germline, CDR1 is LGHNA, CDR2 YNFKEQ. The germline V and J ends were trimmed by 0 bases and 4 bases, with 15 bases remaining between them. This CDR3 contains 16 residues. CDR3 in amino acids: CASSQDRAGSAETQYF. CDR3 nucleotides: TGTGCCAGCAGCCAAGATAGGGCAGGGTCGGCAGAGACCCAGTACTTC.

This clone was recorded once. The chain links TRBV28 to TRBJ2-1; either TRBD1 or TRBD2 may supply D (6 bases each). Trimming pared 2 bases from V and 6 bases from J, leaving 14 bases between. This CDR3 comprises 15 residues. Germline CDR1 MDHEN, CDR2 SYDVKM. CDR3 nucleotide sequence: TGTGCCAGCAGTTTAAGGGGGGAGGTGGGCAATGAGCAGTTCTTC. Residues: CASSLRGEVGNEQFF. The variable domain in full, completed from reference TRBV28 and TRBJ2-1, reads DVKVTQSSRYLVKRTGEKVFLECVQDMDHENMFWYRQDPGLGLRLIYFSYDVKMKEKGDIPEGYSVSREKKERFSLILESASTNQTSMYLCASSLRGEVGNEQFFGPGTRLTVL.

This clone was picked up one time. The rearrangement uses TRBV7-8 and TRBJ1-3; D remains unclear. The CDR3 extends over 15 amino acids. Germline-derived CDR1 and CDR2 are SGHVS and FQNEAQ. V lost 6 bases and J lost 2, with 14 bases in between. Here the CDR3 reads CASSPGRSPGNTIYF. As DNA, the CDR3 is TGTGCCAGCAGTCCGGGGAGATCCCCTGGAAACACCATATATTTT.

This clone has a single count. The V gene is TRBV6-5, the J gene TRBJ1-2; D possibly corresponds to TRBD1 (5 bases). V dropped 0 bases and J dropped 8 bases, with 13 bases sitting between them. The CDR3 is 14 residues long. Germline V gene lookup returns CDR1 MNHEY and CDR2 SVGAGI. CDR3 nucleotides: TGTGCCAGCAGTTACTCTCGAGGGAGGGGCGGCTACACCTTC. Translating gives CASSYSRGRGGYTF.

The chain employs TRBV15 and TRBJ2-7; TRBD2 matches 8 bases. V was clipped by 0 bases and J by 3 bases; unmatched bases: 10. Looked up from germline, CDR1 is LNHNV and CDR2 is YYDKDF (reference sequence). The CDR3 totals 17 residues. In DNA form, the CDR3 reads TGTGCCACCAGCAGAGAACCACCGGGACTAGGGCACTACGAGCAGTACTTC. Protein product: CATSREPPGLGHYEQYF.

The rearrangement joins TRBV19 to TRBJ2-3; D is possibly TRBD1 (5 bases). The CDR3 extends over 15 amino acids. From germline, CDR1 is LNHDA and CDR2 SQIVND (reference sequence). V lost 7 bases, J lost 0 bases, and 14 bases lay in between. The CDR3 protein is CASKGFGESTDTQYF. The CDR3 DNA is TGTGCCAGTAAGGGGTTTGGCGAGAGCACAGATACGCAGTATTTT.

This chain links TRBV7-9 with TRBJ1-2; D ambiguous. V gave up 1 base and J gave up 8 bases, with 14 bases separating them. This CDR3 contains 14 residues. Germline assignment: CDR1 SEHNR and CDR2 FQNEAQ (reference sequence). The CDR3 DNA sequence: TGTGCCAGCAGCTTAGGGACGGGCTATGTAGGCTACACCTTC. It specifies CASSLGTGYVGYTF.

This sequence joins TRBV10-3 and TRBJ2-2; D call uncertain. The CDR3 runs 13 residues. Trimming shortened V by 5 bases and J by 2 bases, and 6 bases separated the two germline ends. In germline, CDR1 is ENHRY, CDR2 SYGVKD. CDR3 in amino acids: CAISPENTGELFF. CDR3 in DNA: TGTGCCATCAGTCCAGAAAACACCGGGGAGCTGTTTTTT.

The V call is TRBV28, the J call TRBJ2-3; a weak D match, TRBD1 (6 bases). CDR1 MDHEN and CDR2 SYDVKM come from the germline V gene. The germline V and J ends were trimmed by 6 bases and 5 bases, with 18 bases remaining between them. The CDR3 loop spans 15 amino acids. CDR3 coding DNA: TGTGCCAGCAGCCAACAGGACAGTCTCGGAGATACGCAGTATTTT. Amino acid sequence: CASSQQDSLGDTQYF.

The chain is built from TRBV27 and TRBJ2-3, with TRBD2 matching over 10 bases. The junction had 19 bases not matched to a gene; V was cut back by 8 bases and J by 2 bases. Germline CDR1 MNHEY, CDR2 SMNVEV (reference sequence). The CDR3 loop spans 19 amino acids. The DNA of the CDR3 is TGTGCCAGCGGTGGACTAGCGGATATCACCGGCCCATTCACAGATACGCAGTATTTT. Protein product: CASGGLADITGPFTDTQYF.